This T cell receptor (beta chain) came from a study of CD8 T cells in ankylosing spondylitis. V was clipped by 4 bases and J by 3 bases; unmatched bases: 9. Per germline, CDR1 MNHEY and CDR2 SVGAGI. This CDR3 region has 17 residues. One entry per CDR3 protein results from TCRdb running MiXCR on the 5' RACE reads. The sample has 230,000 or so distinct CDR3 sequences; more than 15% are singletons. The sequenced material came from blood, either unsorted or a sorted T cell fraction (not recorded which). This chain joins TRBV6-5 and TRBJ2-2; 9 bases are a match to TRBD2. This TCR came from a male donor with ankylosing spondylitis or in good health (not recorded which). The chain's CDR3 is CASSWNPSSGDTGELFF. The CDR3 nucleotides read TGTGCCAGCAGTTGGAACCCGTCTAGCGGGGACACCGGGGAGCTGTTTTTT.